These 6 T cell receptor beta chains were sequenced from one sample in a study of blood T cell repertoires in COVID-19. TCRdb's table, derived via immunoSEQ multiplex PCR, lists solely in-frame clones and lacks some. The repertoire has about 180,000 clones, 86% of them found once; the top ten carry around 8.6%. Sequencing input: PBMCs or T cells enriched from blood (not recorded which). The origin of the receptors is a woman in her twenties or thirties who had recovered from COVID-19.

CDR3 residues: CASGRGYEQYF. For the CDR3, the DNA is TGTGCCAGTGGGAGGGGGTACGAGCAGTACTTC. The rearrangement links TRBV6-5 to TRBJ2-7; TRBD2 is a possible D gene (7 bases). CDR1 MNHEY and CDR2 SVGAGI come from the germline V gene. This CDR3 comprises 11 residues. Trimming stripped 9 bases from V and 4 bases from J, with 10 bases between.

The chain uses TRBV10-3 and TRBJ1-4; no clear D gene. V was shortened by 8 bases and J by 7 bases, with 14 bases between the two germline ends. This CDR3 region has 13 residues. Per the germline V gene, CDR1 is ENHRY and CDR2 is SYGVKD. In nucleotides, the CDR3 is TGTGCCATCGCGGCGGGGTTGGGTGAAAAACTGTTTTTT. Protein: CAIAAGLGEKLFF.

The CDR3 nucleotides are TGTGCCAGCACACGAGGAGCGATTGTGAATCAGCCCCAGCATTTT. This encodes CASTRGAIVNQPQHF. The chain employs TRBV2 and TRBJ1-5; D not resolved. There are 15 residues in the CDR3. The V and J ends lost 7 bases and 4 bases respectively, with 17 bases between them. Germline V lookup: CDR1 SNHLY, CDR2 FYNNEI.

This rearrangement joins TRBV7-2 to TRBJ2-3, with TRBD2 as a possible D gene (6 bases). The length of the CDR3 is 18 residues. Per the germline V gene, CDR1 is SGHTA and CDR2 is FQGNSA. The ends were cut back, 1 base at V and 6 bases at J, with 23 bases in the middle. The CDR3 protein is CASSLVIDSGARPDTQYF. CDR3 DNA: TGTGCCAGCAGCTTAGTGATAGATAGCGGAGCCCGCCCCGATACGCAGTATTTT.

Turning to this clone: This CDR3 is also generated by other DNA sequences in the sample. The gene calls are TRBV5-1 and TRBJ1-1; D is undetermined. The CDR3 is 11 residues long. Germline V CDR1 and CDR2: SGHRS, YFSETQ. V lost 0 bases, J lost 6 bases, and 3 bases lay in between. This CDR3 reads CASSLGAEAFF. CDR3 nucleotide sequence: TGCGCCAGCAGCTTGGGCGCTGAAGCTTTCTTT.

V usage is TRBV2 and J usage is TRBJ2-2; D is undetermined. The CDR3 has 14 amino acids. CDR1 is SNHLY and CDR2 is FYNNEI in the germline V gene. V was trimmed by 1 base and J by 11 bases, leaving 14 bases between them. CDR3 in amino acids: CASSEVFGPRELFF. The DNA of the CDR3 is TGTGCCAGCAGTGAAGTATTCGGTCCACGAGAGCTGTTTTTT.